The 27 T cell receptor beta chains below were found in one sample sequenced in a study of graft-versus-host responses after intestinal transplantation. Libraries were prepared by immunoSEQ multiplex PCR; TCRdb keeps only in-frame clonotypes and omits some of them. This table holds 85,000 to 90,000 clones, roughly four fifths found once. These receptors' targets are unknown. Source: unstimulated CD8+ T cells sorted from spleen or lymph node cells, taken before intestinal transplant. The receptor set was obtained from a human donor who received an intestinal transplant.

V and J are TRBV5-1 and TRBJ2-7; D is unresolved. V was clipped by 1 base and J by 3 bases, with 14 bases between them. The CDR3 is 15 residues long. Germline CDR1 is SGHRS and CDR2 is YFSETQ. CDR3 sequence reads: CASSLRAQVLYEQYF. The CDR3 region has the DNA TGCGCCAGCAGCTTGCGGGCCCAGGTCCTCTACGAGCAGTACTTC.

The chain uses TRBV6-5 and TRBJ2-2; D gene ambiguous. The V gene's germline CDR1 is MNHEY and CDR2 SVGAGI. This CDR3 has 14 residues. V lost 5 bases to trimming and J lost 1 base, with 8 bases between them. The CDR3 protein is CASSPDQNTGELFF. The CDR3 DNA sequence: TGTGCCAGCAGTCCAGACCAGAACACCGGGGAGCTGTTTTTT.

The chain uses TRBV5-6 and TRBJ1-2; D remains ambiguous. The CDR3 consists of 12 residues. Germline lookup yields CDR1 SGHDT and CDR2 YYEEEE. V lost 0 bases, J lost 5 bases, and 5 bases lay in between. CDR3 coding DNA: TGTGCCAGCAGCTTGGAAGGTTATGGCTACACCTTC. It translates to CASSLEGYGYTF.

About this clone: At one end the junction does not follow the germline gene, possibly because of a read error. The V gene is TRBV7-9, the J gene TRBJ2-1; D ambiguous. Germline V gene lookup returns CDR1 SEHNR and CDR2 FQNEAQ (reference sequence). CDR3 length: 13 amino acids. The CDR3 DNA is TGTGCCAGCAGCTTGAGCCAGATCAATGAGCAGCTCTTC. Residues: CASSLSQINEQLF.

On this clone itself: The junction shows a germline mismatch at one end, possibly a read error. The chain combines TRBV28 with TRBJ1-4, with D hard to call. The CDR3 is 13 amino acids. Germline V gene sequence: CDR1 MDHEN, CDR2 SYDVKM. In DNA, the CDR3 is TGTGCCAGCAGTTTAGACGGTGTGGTGGAGGCAATATTT. Residues: CASSLDGVVEAIF.

The CDR3 bases are TGTGCCAGCAGCCGCGTGGGCGGGAGAGCCACAGATACGCAGTATTTT. Its translation: CASSRVGGRATDTQYF. This chain joins TRBV28 and TRBJ2-3, with 7 positions matching TRBD2. Germline V gene data show CDR1 as MDHEN and CDR2 as SYDVKM. V trimming: 6 bases; J trimming: 2 bases; junction bases outside the gene matches: 11. The CDR3 has 16 residues.

The chain is built from TRBV19 and TRBJ2-3; 8 bases are a match to TRBD1. This CDR3 spans 16 amino acids. Germline V lookup: CDR1 LNHDA, CDR2 SQIVND (reference sequence). J lost 2 bases, V lost 6 bases, and 10 bases had no gene match. CDR3 nucleotide sequence: TGTGCCAGTAGCAGATCGGACAGGGAAACCACAGATACGCAGTATTTT. This sequence encodes CASSRSDRETTDTQYF.

The rearrangement uses TRBV28 and TRBJ2-7, with TRBD2 identical over 8 bases. CDR1 and CDR2 (germline): MDHEN, SYDVKM. This CDR3 region has 14 residues. V was pared by 3 bases and J by 2 bases, with 3 bases of the junction left unmatched. CDR3 amino acids: CASSFIGRAYEQYF. The DNA of the CDR3 is TGTGCCAGCAGTTTTATCGGGAGGGCCTACGAGCAGTACTTC.

About this clone: Different DNA sequences within this sample yield the same CDR3. The chain combines TRBV6-5 with TRBJ2-7, with 11 bases lining up with TRBD2. From germline, CDR1 is MNHEY and CDR2 SVGAGI. V dropped 5 bases and J dropped 1; count of bases not matched to a gene: 4. The CDR3 length is 15 residues. The CDR3 spells CASSAGTSGSYEQYF. CDR3 bases: TGTGCCAGCAGTGCCGGGACTAGCGGATCCTACGAGCAGTACTTC.

This sequence joins TRBV13 and TRBJ2-7; D uncertain. The CDR3 is made up of 13 amino acids. Germline CDR1 reads PRHDT; CDR2 reads FYEKMQ (reference sequence). V lost 5 bases to trimming and J lost 3 bases, with 11 bases between them. For the CDR3, the DNA is TGTGCCAGCAGCAGCCGGGCCTACTACGAGCAGTACTTC. It is translated as CASSSRAYYEQYF.

The chain has TRBV5-1 and TRBJ1-4; no clear D. The V gene's germline CDR1 is SGHRS and CDR2 YFSETQ. The V end was cut by 2 bases, the J end by 8 bases, with 13 bases between. CDR3 size: 14 residues. The CDR3 region is CASSFRPDGEKLFF. In DNA, the CDR3 is TGCGCCAGCAGCTTTCGTCCAGACGGGGAAAAACTGTTTTTT.

About this clone itself: Other DNA sequences in this sample translate to the same CDR3. The chain couples TRBV14 to TRBJ2-7; TRBD2 matches 7 bases. CDR1 is SGHDN and CDR2 is FVKESK in the germline V gene. The CDR3 is 14 residues long. V shed 3 bases and J 4 bases; nucleotides not matched to a gene: 6. The CDR3 loop reads CASSQGGFAYEQYF. CDR3 bases: TGTGCCAGCAGCCAGGGGGGGTTCGCTTACGAGCAGTACTTC.

J is TRBJ1-4 and V is TRBV5-1; D perhaps matches TRBD1 (5 bases). This CDR3 spans 16 amino acids. The germline V and J ends were trimmed by 2 bases and 0 bases, with 11 bases remaining between them. CDR1 is SGHRS and CDR2 is YFSETQ in the germline V gene. The CDR3 region is CASSFRGGTTNEKLFF. The CDR3 DNA follows: TGCGCCAGCAGCTTCCGCGGGGGAACAACTAATGAAAAACTGTTTTTT. The full variable domain, completed using reference TRBV5-1 and TRBJ1-4, is KAGVTQTPRYLIKTRGQQVTLSCSPISGHRSVSWYQQTPGQGLQFLFEYFSETQRNKGNFPGRFSGRQFSNSRSEMNVSTLELGDSALYLCASSFRGGTTNEKLFFGSGTQLSVL.

V and J are TRBV7-9 and TRBJ2-2; TRBD1 matches at 7 bases. The V segment lost 5 bases and the J segment 2 bases; nucleotides outside the gene matches: 11. CDR3 length: 17 amino acids. The germline CDR1 and CDR2 sequences are SEHNR and FQNEAQ (reference sequence). The CDR3 DNA reads as TGTGCCAGCAGCCCCCTGGAAGGGGACAGTAACACCGGGGAGCTGTTTTTT. It yields the protein CASSPLEGDSNTGELFF.

This rearrangement joins TRBV29-1 to TRBJ2-7; the match to TRBD2 covers 7 bases. The V gene end was trimmed by 4 bases and the J gene end by 2 bases; junction bases not matched to a gene: 8. The germline CDR1 and CDR2 sequences are SQVTM and ANQGSEA. The length of the CDR3 is 14 residues. The CDR3 sequence is CSVGFSGYPYEQYF. CDR3 nucleotide sequence: TGCAGCGTTGGTTTTAGCGGGTACCCCTACGAGCAGTACTTC.

The V and J genes are TRBV9 and TRBJ2-2; D gene ambiguous. The CDR3 loop spans 13 amino acids. Trimming removed 0 bases at V and 7 bases at J, with 7 bases between. Germline V lookup: CDR1 SGDLS, CDR2 YYNGEE. The CDR3 coding sequence is TGTGCCAGCAGCGTAGAAGGGATCGGGGAGCTGTTTTTT. Its translation is CASSVEGIGELFF. Full variable domain (rest looked up from reference TRBV9 and TRBJ2-2): DSGVTQTPKHLITATGQRVTLRCSPRSGDLSVYWYQQSLDQGLQFLIQYYNGEERAKGNILERFSAQQFPDLHSELNLSSLELGDSALYFCASSVEGIGELFFGEGSRLTVL.

This chain uses TRBV6-5 with TRBJ2-1; D unclear. V lost 0 bases, J lost 9 bases, and 12 bases lay in between. CDR1 and CDR2 from the germline V gene are MNHEY and SVGAGI. The CDR3 has 14 amino acids. The CDR3 reads CASSYSIAGSEQFF. The CDR3 DNA sequence: TGTGCCAGCAGTTACTCGATCGCAGGTAGTGAGCAGTTCTTC.

The CDR3 loop reads CASSQRFIWFRGSEQYF. CDR3 nucleotide sequence: TGCGCCAGCAGCCAACGTTTTATCTGGTTCCGGGGCAGCGAGCAGTACTTC. The rearrangement uses TRBV4-1 and TRBJ2-7; either TRBD1 or TRBD2 may fit D (5 bases each). This CDR3 contains 17 residues. Trimming took 2 bases from V and 6 from J, leaving 23 bases between them. Germline V lookup: CDR1 MGHRA, CDR2 YSYEKL.

This clone was seen only once. The chain recombines TRBV10-3 with TRBJ2-1; D unresolved. The germline V gene has CDR1 ENHRY and CDR2 SYGVKD. The CDR3 contains 14 residues. Trimming stripped 10 bases from V and 6 bases from J, with 19 bases between. Here the CDR3 DNA reads TGTGCCACTAAAACCTTAGACGTCGGCAATGAGCAGTTCTTC. Translated, it gives CATKTLDVGNEQFF.

The chain joins TRBV6-5 to TRBJ2-3; D unresolved. Trimming left V 5 bases short and J 2 bases short, with 8 bases between. CDR3 length equals 13 residues. Germline V gives CDR1 MNHEY, CDR2 SVGAGI. The CDR3 region has the DNA TGTGCCAGCAGTCCGGCTCCCACAGATACGCAGTATTTT. It translates to CASSPAPTDTQYF.

This chain connects TRBV29-1 to TRBJ2-7, with 7 nucleotides matching TRBD2. The V and J ends lost 0 bases and 0 bases, in that order; junction bases with no gene match: 5. The CDR3 has 15 residues. Germline V CDR1 and CDR2: SQVTM, ANQGSEA. CDR3 DNA: TGCAGCGTTGAAGATGCTAGCGGAAGCTCCTACGAGCAGTACTTC. This sequence encodes CSVEDASGSSYEQYF.

The rearrangement joins TRBV7-9 to TRBJ2-5; TRBD2 aligns across 10 bases. From germline, CDR1 is SEHNR and CDR2 FQNEAQ (reference sequence). Germline trimming cut 5 bases from V and 5 bases from J; bases unmatched to any gene: 8. The CDR3 length is 15 residues. The CDR3 nucleotides read TGTGCCAGCAGCCAAGATTGGACTAGCGGCGAGACCCAGTACTTC. This codes for CASSQDWTSGETQYF.

The rearrangement uses TRBV7-9 and TRBJ1-1; D might be TRBD1 (5 bases). CDR1 is SEHNR and CDR2 is FQNEAQ in the germline V gene (reference sequence). The CDR3 runs 16 residues. V was pared by 1 base and J by 3 bases, with 15 bases between. DNA for the CDR3: TGTGCCAGCAGCTTAGGGGGCGGGATCAGGGACACTGAAGCTTTCTTT. It codes for CASSLGGGIRDTEAFF.

This clone was detected only a few times. The V and J genes are TRBV9 and TRBJ2-3; D possibly corresponds to TRBD2 (6 bases). This CDR3 has 15 residues. Trimming stripped 3 bases from V and 2 bases from J, with 13 bases between. Germline V CDR1 and CDR2: SGDLS, YYNGEE. CDR3 loop: CASSDGTLDTDTQYF. DNA for the CDR3: TGTGCCAGCAGCGACGGGACTTTAGACACAGATACGCAGTATTTT.

The chain uses TRBV13 and TRBJ2-1; TRBD1 matches 7 bases. V trimming: 0 bases; J trimming: 8 bases; junction bases outside the gene matches: 7. CDR3 length equals 15 residues. CDR1 and CDR2 from the germline V gene are PRHDT and FYEKMQ (reference sequence). The CDR3 here is CASSLGDRYNYEQFF. In DNA, the CDR3 is TGTGCCAGCAGCTTAGGGGACAGGTACAACTATGAGCAGTTCTTC.

This chain uses TRBV5-1 with TRBJ1-2; D call uncertain. V was shortened by 0 bases and J by 6 bases, with 12 bases between the two germline ends. CDR1 is SGHRS and CDR2 is YFSETQ in the germline V gene. This CDR3 contains 14 residues. This CDR3 is CASSLASDGDGYTF. CDR3 DNA sequence: TGCGCCAGCAGCTTGGCGTCGGACGGAGATGGCTACACCTTC.

The V call is TRBV4-1, the J call TRBJ2-5, with no clear D. The germline V gene has CDR1 MGHRA and CDR2 YSYEKL. V was shortened by 0 bases and J by 9 bases, with 14 bases between the two germline ends. This CDR3 has 14 amino acids. The CDR3 DNA reads as TGCGCCAGCAGCCAAGAGCTGGTCCTACTACCCCAGTACTTC. The encoded protein is CASSQELVLLPQYF.